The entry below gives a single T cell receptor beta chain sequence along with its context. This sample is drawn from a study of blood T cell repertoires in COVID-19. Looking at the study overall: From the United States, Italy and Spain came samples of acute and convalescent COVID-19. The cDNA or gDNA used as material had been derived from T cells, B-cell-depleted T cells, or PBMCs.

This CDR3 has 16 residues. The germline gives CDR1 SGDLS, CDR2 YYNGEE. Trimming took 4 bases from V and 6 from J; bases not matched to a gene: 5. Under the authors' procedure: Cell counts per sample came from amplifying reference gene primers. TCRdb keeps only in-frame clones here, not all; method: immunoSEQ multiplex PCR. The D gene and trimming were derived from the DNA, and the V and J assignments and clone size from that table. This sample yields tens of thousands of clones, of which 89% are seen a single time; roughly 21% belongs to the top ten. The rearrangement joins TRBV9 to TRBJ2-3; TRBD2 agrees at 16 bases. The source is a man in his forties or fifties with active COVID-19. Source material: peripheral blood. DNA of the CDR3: TGTGCCAGCAGCACCGGGACTAGCGGGAGGGTGGATACGCAGTATTTT. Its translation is CASSTGTSGRVDTQYF.